This TCR beta chain originates from a study of cytomegalovirus exposure and HLA in healthy donors (dated by TCRdb to about 2017). Describing the broader study: An earlier analysis of 587 of the donors reported approximately 280 Gb of sequence data and roughly 120 million unique TCR beta sequences obtained from about 180 million T cells. The later analysis used no new phenotypic data to find candidate immune exposures, relying instead on TCR beta sequences and their occurrence across donors. Across approximately 400 genotyped donors of the cohort, an average of about 240,000 unique TCR beta nucleotide sequences per donor were sequenced, and 15% to 20% of those sequences were non-productive. Alongside the repertoire data, information on donor age, sex, ethnicity and CMV serostatus was compiled. Using immunosequencing, the study profiled T cell repertoires from 550 to 750 subjects and related those repertoires to cytomegalovirus serostatus. An early release that covered fewer than 750 HLA-typed donors contained approximately 290 gigabases of sequencing data and 75 million to 100 million unique TCR sequences. Both class I and class II loci were covered by HLA typing, at four-digit resolution. Every discovery cohort repertoire had been produced on one sequencing platform. In a later genetic analysis, genome-wide SNP genotypes for about three fifths of the 666 donors were used, and that subset was treated as a discovery cohort. A later analysis re-analyzed previously published TCR beta repertoires from roughly 690 donors and added high-resolution HLA genotyping to study TCR occurrence patterns. A separate validation cohort of approximately 120 different subjects was used in addition to the roughly 670-subject first cohort. Among the roughly 400 genotyped donors, around 81% belonged to the genetic ancestry cluster associated with self-reported Caucasian donors. Typing coverage differed by locus: A, B, C, DRB1 and DQB1 were typed in roughly 620-630 donors, DQA1 in around 500, DPA1 in around 580, and DPB1 in 450 to 480. High-throughput TCR immunosequencing, statistical association of individual TCRs with disease status, and machine learning were combined to predict cytomegalovirus infection status. The study aimed to test whether signatures of past pathogen exposure could be identified by cataloging public T cell receptors. An earlier analysis of approximately 640 of the donors applied high-throughput TCR beta sequencing to assess whether each TCR beta V gene segment acted as functional or pseudogenic. Roughly 5 DR-DQ haplotypes were handled as single units for association and clustering because linkage in the cohort was strong. Beyond this particular receptor, the publication reports: A later genetic analysis reported fewer N-insertions in productive TCRs among donors in an Asian-associated ancestry cluster than the approximately 700-donor mean. Roughly 15 rarely observed V segments, including chromosome 9 orphons, were excluded from the earlier analysis of some 590 of the donors because counts were too low. A later analysis found that TCR association rates varied across HLA loci, with DRB1 alleles showing the most associated TCRs and HLA-C alleles the fewest. In both the original and validation cohorts, the classifier was reported to diagnose cytomegalovirus status with high specificity and sensitivity. Because the 87-base-pair reads could not distinguish some IMGT-functional V segments, including TRBV6-2 and TRBV6-3, those segments were excluded. In a later analysis, several top co-occurrence clusters were reported to appear linked to parvovirus B19, influenza, CMV and Epstein-Barr virus. According to the authors, the approach could potentially be generalized to other disease states and immunological phenotypes. A later analysis associated about 17,000 TCR beta sequences with specific HLA alleles at a false discovery rate of 0.05. Most TCR sequences were seen in very few donors, while some public TCRs were found in many individuals. For the cohort, immune exposure information was limited to CMV serostatus. HLA typing was unavailable for some donors at each locus, so association tests used only the typed subset. The sequencing pipeline was judged likely to have produced a cluster of highly shared sequence variants as a technical artifact. Most CMV-associated TCR beta chains appeared to be HLA-restricted in a later analysis, and the HLA associations seemed to be driven largely by CMV exposure. The study listed 150 to 200 TCR beta chains as associated with cytomegalovirus. In vitro tests confirmed that three of the cytomegalovirus-associated TCR beta chains recognize cytomegalovirus antigens. In an earlier analysis of some 500 of the donors, most TCR beta V segments were observed in productive rearrangements about 87% or about 30% of the time, broadly matching IMGT annotations. In a later analysis, HLA-associated TCR beta chains were found to be more clonally expanded and to have lower generation probabilities than equally common non-associated chains. A later genetic analysis associated a missense DCLRE1C variant with V-gene and J-gene trimming of TCR beta chains, and an independent cohort replicated the association. Assigning TCR associations to individual alleles was difficult when HLA alleles, especially DR and DQ, strongly co-occurred. A further reported finding was that TCR beta sequences accurately predicted the HLA-A and HLA-B alleles for most subjects in the first cohort. Correlated functional status among segregating V segments might be attributable to linkage disequilibrium, but an unknown experimental factor could not be ruled out. In this cohort, only TCR beta chains were sequenced, and detectable features were limited by the absence of alpha or paired-chain data. Roughly uniform sequencing depth across donors was assumed in presence/absence analyses, although this assumption may not hold.

The method was the immunoSEQ multiplex PCR assay. A mixture of 60 forward primers for TCR Vbeta segments and 13 reverse primers for TCR Jbeta segments was used in the multiplex PCR. Amplification of the CDR3 region of rearranged TCR beta genes was performed with a multiplex PCR assay on genomic DNA. Amplified TCR beta libraries were sequenced as 87-base-pair reads on the Illumina HiSeq System. In the paper's pipeline: In a later analysis, 77 million or so unique TCR beta chains were counted across the roughly 670 repertoires, and approximately 9.9 million of these chains were shared by at least two donors. Raw reads were error-corrected and collapsed into unique sequences with a nearest-neighbor algorithm that merged closely related sequences to remove PCR and sequencing errors. Alignment of CDR3 sequences to IMGT reference sequences was used to assign V, D and J gene segments. Each retained sequence needed at least a six-nucleotide match to both a V gene segment and a J gene segment. A rearrangement was called productive if the CDR3 had no stop codons and remained in frame with V and J, and every other rearrangement was called non-productive. CDR3 was defined according to IMGT convention as the region running from the second conserved V-encoded cysteine to the conserved J-encoded phenylalanine. Sequences without an unambiguous match to a single V gene segment were excluded from the earlier analysis of approximately 560 of the donors. An earlier analysis of approximately 590 of the donors called V segments functional above 56.7% productive rearrangements and segregating when the between-donor standard deviation exceeded 5%. A statistical classification framework was built for diagnosing cytomegalovirus status from the catalog of TCR beta chain sequences. V and J gene assignment, in a later analysis, came from comparing TCR nucleotide sequences with IMGT/GENE-DB human TR gene sequences. The TCRdist pipeline was used in a later analysis to assign CDR3 sequences and most-parsimonious VDJ recombination scenarios. In a later analysis, each TCR beta chain was defined by its CDR3 amino acid sequence together with its V-gene family, and reads without a unique V-gene family were excluded. To address suspected cross-contamination and a sequencing artifact, a later analysis removed 592 highly shared, low-generation-probability nucleotide sequences. In a later analysis, a clonal expansion index for each public chain was calculated from normalized within-repertoire ranks of inferred template counts. A later analysis computed generation probabilities with a VDJ recombination model fitted to out-of-frame rearrangements, and checked the results against IGoR. In a later analysis, hypergeometric tests were used to score TCR-TCR, TCR-HLA and TCR-CMV co-occurrence, with a repertoire-size bias correction applied to TCR pairs. False discovery rates were estimated in a later analysis by permuting HLA or CMV assignments 20 times. In a later analysis, co-occurring TCRs were grouped with DBSCAN, and TCRdist sequence similarity was added when clustering was performed within HLA-allele-positive subsets. Repertoires with fewer than 30,000 or more than 120,000 public chains were left out of co-occurrence clustering, as were five repertoires with anomalous nucleotide sharing. TCRdb's version of the immuneACCESS table is confined to in-frame rearrangements and falls short of the full clone set. An unresolved V gene accounts for under half of the shortfall where checked; the remainder is of unknown origin. Clonal size and the V and J genes are those of that table, whereas D and trimming came from the DNA. The sample's own table lists under 120,000 clones. About 0.59% of the sample is taken by the ten largest.

V is pared back by 0 bases and J by 2 bases, with 6 bases lying between the germline termini. CDR1 and CDR2 are read off the germline V gene as SGHDT and YYEEEE. Measured from the cysteine to the phenylalanine, the CDR3 is 13 residues long. Left in the record is the CDR3 DNA by itself, 39 bases read in frame from the first base. The cohort was made up of around 720 healthy bone marrow donors. At the time of sampling, all cohort members were nominally healthy, though unrecorded immune exposures were likely present. The donor was CMV seronegative and was included in the group of several hundred seronegative cohort members. A peripheral blood sample was provided by each donor, and peripheral blood mononuclear cells were used for TCR beta sequencing. The Qiagen DNeasy Blood Extraction Kit was used to extract genomic DNA from the blood cell samples. Worth noting for this clone: Its binding antigen is unknown.

This chain is built from TRBV5-6 and TRBJ2-7; the D gene is possibly TRBD1, with 5 bases matching. The TCR sequence derives from a man aged 45-65 years in good health and CMV-seronegative. The material sequenced was PBMCs. The sequenced DNA: TGTGCCAGCAGCTTGGGGGGCCCCTACGAGCAGTACTTC. The resulting protein is CASSLGGPYEQYF.